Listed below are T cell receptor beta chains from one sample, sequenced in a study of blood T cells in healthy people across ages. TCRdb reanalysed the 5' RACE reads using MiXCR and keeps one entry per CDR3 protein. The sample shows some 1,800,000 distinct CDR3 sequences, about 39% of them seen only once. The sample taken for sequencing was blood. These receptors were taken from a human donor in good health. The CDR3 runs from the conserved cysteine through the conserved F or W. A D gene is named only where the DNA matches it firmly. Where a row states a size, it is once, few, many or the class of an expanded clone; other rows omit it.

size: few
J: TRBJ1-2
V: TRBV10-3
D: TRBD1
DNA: TGTGCCATCAGTGAGTCTAGGGGGCTGTCTGGTGGCTACACCTTC
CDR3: CAISESRGLSGGYTF

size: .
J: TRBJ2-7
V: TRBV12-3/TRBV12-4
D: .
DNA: TGTGCCAGCAACCGACCCCCACGGCGCCTCGGGCCGTCCGAGCAGTACTTC
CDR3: CASNRPPRRLGPSEQYF

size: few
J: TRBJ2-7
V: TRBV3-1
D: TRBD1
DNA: TGTGCCAGCAGCCCCCTGGGACAGGCCGGCGAGCAGTACTTC
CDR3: CASSPLGQAGEQYF

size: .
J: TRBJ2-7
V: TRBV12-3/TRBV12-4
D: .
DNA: TGTGCCAGCCGACGGGGGTCGGAAGAGCAGTACTTC
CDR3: CASRRGSEEQYF

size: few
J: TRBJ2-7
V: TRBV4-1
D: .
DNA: TGCGCCAGCAGCCTCATAAGTACGGGGTTGATTTACGAGCAGTACTTC
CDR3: CASSLISTGLIYEQYF

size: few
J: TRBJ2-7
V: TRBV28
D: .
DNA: TGTGCCAGCAGTTTTGGTTTTGGAGTATACGAGCAGTACTTC
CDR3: CASSFGFGVYEQYF

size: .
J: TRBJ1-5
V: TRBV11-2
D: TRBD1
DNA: TGTGCCAGCAGCTTGGGACAGGGGTTCGGCAATCAGCCCCAGCATTTT
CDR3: CASSLGQGFGNQPQHF

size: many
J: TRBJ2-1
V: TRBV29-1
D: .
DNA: TGCAGCGTTGTTAGTGGGGGGCCCTACAATGAGCAGTTCTTC
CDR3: CSVVSGGPYNEQFF

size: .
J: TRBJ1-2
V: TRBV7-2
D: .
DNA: TGTGCCAACAGCACTTCTAGAAACTATGGCTACACCTTC
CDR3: CANSTSRNYGYTF

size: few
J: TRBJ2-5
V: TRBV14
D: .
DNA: TGTGCCAGCAGCCAAGATCGGAGCAATGAGCAGTACTTC
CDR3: CASSQDRSNEQYF

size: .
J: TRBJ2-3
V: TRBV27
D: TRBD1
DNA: TGTGCCAGCAGCCAGACAGGGGGCGTCCCAGATACGCAGTATTTT
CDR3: CASSQTGGVPDTQYF

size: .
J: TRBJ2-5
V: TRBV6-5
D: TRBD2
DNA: TGTGCCAGCAGTTACCTAGCGGGGAAGTACCAAGAGACCCAGTACTTC
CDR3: CASSYLAGKYQETQYF

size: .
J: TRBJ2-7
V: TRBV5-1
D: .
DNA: TGCGCCAGCAGCTTGGAATCGACGGCCTACGAGCAGTACTTC
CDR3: CASSLESTAYEQYF

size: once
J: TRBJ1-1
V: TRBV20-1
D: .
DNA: TGCAGTGCCTTAACCGGCAGGACCTTGAACACTGAAGCTTTCTTT
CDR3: CSALTGRTLNTEAFF

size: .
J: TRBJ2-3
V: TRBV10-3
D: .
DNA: TGTGCCATCGGCCAGGCGAGGAGCACAGATACGCAGTATTTT
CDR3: CAIGQARSTDTQYF

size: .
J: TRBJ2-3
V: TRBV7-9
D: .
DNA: TGTGCCAGCAGCTCACCTCCGGGACAGTATTTT
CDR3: CASSSPPGQYF

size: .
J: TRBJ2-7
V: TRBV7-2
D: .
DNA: TGTGCCAGCAGCTTAGACCCCCGGGCACCCTACGAGCAGTACTTC
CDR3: CASSLDPRAPYEQYF